This T cell receptor (beta chain) was captured by sequencing in a study of blood T cells in healthy people across ages. Whole-study findings and limits: Long-lived donors exceeded aged donors in naive CD4+ cells and diversity.

V was pared by 1 base and J by 3 bases, with 6 bases between. The germline CDR1 and CDR2 sequences are SGHTA and FQGNSA. This CDR3 contains 14 residues. A few counts support this clonotype. Its antigen is not known. Through a sample-barcoded 5' primer and a J-beta primer mix, a second PCR was run for roughly 7 to 11 cycles. TCRdb used MiXCR to reprocess the 5' RACE reads, holding one entry per CDR3 protein. The sample carries fewer than 600,000 distinct CDR3 sequences, about 25% recorded once. This sample also belongs to another study, concerning T cells of mothers and their children.

This sequence joins TRBV7-2 and TRBJ2-2, with D unresolved. The sample consisted of blood. The clonotype comes from a boy under 10 years old in good health. This CDR3 reads CASSLGVDTGELFF. The DNA of the CDR3 is TGTGCCAGCAGCTTAGGCGTGGACACCGGGGAGCTGTTTTTT. Variable domain in full (rest from reference TRBV7-2 and TRBJ2-2): GAGVSQSPSNKVTEKGKDVELRCDPISGHTALYWYRQSLGQGLEFLIYFQGNSAPDKSGLPSDRFSAERTGGSVSTLTIQRTQQEDSAVYLCASSLGVDTGELFFGEGSRLTVL.